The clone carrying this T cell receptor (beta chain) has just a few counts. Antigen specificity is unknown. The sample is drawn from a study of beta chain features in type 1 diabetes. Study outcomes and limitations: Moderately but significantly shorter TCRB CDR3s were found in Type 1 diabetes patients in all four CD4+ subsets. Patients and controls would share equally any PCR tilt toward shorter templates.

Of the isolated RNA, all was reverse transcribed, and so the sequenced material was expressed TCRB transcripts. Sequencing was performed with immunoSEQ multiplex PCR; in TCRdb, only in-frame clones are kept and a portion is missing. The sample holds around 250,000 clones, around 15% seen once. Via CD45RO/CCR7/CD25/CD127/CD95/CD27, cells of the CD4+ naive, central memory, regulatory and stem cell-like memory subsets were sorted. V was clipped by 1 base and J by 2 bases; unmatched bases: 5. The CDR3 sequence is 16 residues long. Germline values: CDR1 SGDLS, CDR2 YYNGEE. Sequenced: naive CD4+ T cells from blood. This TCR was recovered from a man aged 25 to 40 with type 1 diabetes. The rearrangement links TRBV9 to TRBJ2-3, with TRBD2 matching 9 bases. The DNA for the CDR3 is TGTGCCAGCAGCGTACAACTAGCGGGCAACACAGATACGCAGTATTTT. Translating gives CASSVQLAGNTDTQYF.